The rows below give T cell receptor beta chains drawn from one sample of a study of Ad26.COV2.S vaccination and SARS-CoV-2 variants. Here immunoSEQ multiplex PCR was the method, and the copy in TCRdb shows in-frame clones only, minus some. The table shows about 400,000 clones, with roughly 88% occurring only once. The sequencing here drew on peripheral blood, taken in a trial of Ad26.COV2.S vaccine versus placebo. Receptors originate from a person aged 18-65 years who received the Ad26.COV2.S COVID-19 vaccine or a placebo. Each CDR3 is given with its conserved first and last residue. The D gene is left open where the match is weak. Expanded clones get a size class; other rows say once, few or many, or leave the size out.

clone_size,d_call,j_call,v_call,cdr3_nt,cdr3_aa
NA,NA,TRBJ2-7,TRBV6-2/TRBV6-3,TGTGCCAGCAGTTACCTAGCTAGCTACGAGCAGTACTTC,CASSYLASYEQYF
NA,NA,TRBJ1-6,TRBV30,TGTGCCTGGAGTCCCCTATTGAGTTCACCCCTCCACTTT,CAWSPLLSSPLHF
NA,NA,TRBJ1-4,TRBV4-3,TGCGCCAGCAGCCAAGGGTCTAGGGCCGAGGGTAATGAAAAACTGTTTTTT,CASSQGSRAEGNEKLFF
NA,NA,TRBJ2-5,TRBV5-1,TGCGCCAGCAGCCCGGAAACCCAGGGGAACCAGTACTTC,CASSPETQGNQYF
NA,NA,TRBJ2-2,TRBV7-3,TGTGCCAGCAGCTTAACGTCTCCCTCTGGGGAGCTGTTTTTT,CASSLTSPSGELFF
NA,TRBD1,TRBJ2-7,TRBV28,TGTGCCAGCAGTTGGGACAGGGCGGCCTACGAGCAGTACTTC,CASSWDRAAYEQYF
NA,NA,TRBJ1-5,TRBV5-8,TGTGCCAGCAGCGGGAGGGGGTACGGCAATCAGCCCCAGCATTTT,CASSGRGYGNQPQHF
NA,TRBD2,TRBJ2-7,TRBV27,TGTGCCAGCAGTGCAGCGGGGGGGAGGGAGCAGTACTTC,CASSAAGGREQYF
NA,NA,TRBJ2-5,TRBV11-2,TGTGCCAGCAGCCCCGGGGGTGGGGTGGAAGAGACCCAGTACTTC,CASSPGGGVEETQYF
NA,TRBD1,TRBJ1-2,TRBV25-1,TGTGCCACCTCGACCACAGGGGGCTCTGGCTACACCTTC,CATSTTGGSGYTF
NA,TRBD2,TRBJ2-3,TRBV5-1,TGCGCCAGCAGCTTGGCCGGGGGGGATACGCAGTATTTT,CASSLAGGDTQYF
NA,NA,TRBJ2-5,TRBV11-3,TGTGCCAGCAGCCCCGGCGACGGGACGCAGGGGTGGGAGACCCAGTACTTC,CASSPGDGTQGWETQYF
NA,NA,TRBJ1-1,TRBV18,TGTGCCAGCTCACCCAGAGGTTATGAAGCTTTCTTT,CASSPRGYEAFF
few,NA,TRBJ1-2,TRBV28,TGTGCCAGCAGTTTACCGACAGGCCGCTATGGCTACACCTTC,CASSLPTGRYGYTF
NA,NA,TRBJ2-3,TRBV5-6,TGTGCCAGCAGCCTAGCAGTAAACACAGATACGCAGTATTTT,CASSLAVNTDTQYF
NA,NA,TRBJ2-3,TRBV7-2,TGTGCCAGCAGCTTAGATCTGGGGGAGACAACAGATACGCAGTATTTT,CASSLDLGETTDTQYF
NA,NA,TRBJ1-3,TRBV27,TGTGCCAGCAGTTTAGGGGGAACGGGAAACACCATATATTTT,CASSLGGTGNTIYF
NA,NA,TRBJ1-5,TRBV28,TGTGCCAGCATAACGGGGGCCAGCAATCAGCCCCAGCATTTT,CASITGASNQPQHF
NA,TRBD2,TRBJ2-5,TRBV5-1,TGCGCCAGCAGCTTGTCAGCTAGCGGGGGAGGGGAGACCCAGTACTTC,CASSLSASGGGETQYF
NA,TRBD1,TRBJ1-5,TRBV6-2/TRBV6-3,TGTGCCAGCAGGTACAGGGGAGCGAAGAGTCAGCCCCAGCATTTT,CASRYRGAKSQPQHF
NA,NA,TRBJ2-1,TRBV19,TGTGCCAGTACCCCAGCCACGAGCTCCTACAATGAGCAGTTCTTC,CASTPATSSYNEQFF
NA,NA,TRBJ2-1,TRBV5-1,TGCGCCAGCAGCTCTAGGGTCGGGGACAATGAGCAGTTCTTC,CASSSRVGDNEQFF
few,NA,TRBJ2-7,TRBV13,TGTGCCAGCAGCTCCCGACGGCGCGACGAGCAGTACTTC,CASSSRRRDEQYF
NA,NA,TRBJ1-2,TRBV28,TGTGCCAGCAGTTTGACGACTCGAAATGGCTACACCTTC,CASSLTTRNGYTF
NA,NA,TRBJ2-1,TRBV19,TGTGCCAGTAGTATAGACAGTTACAATGAGCAGTTCTTC,CASSIDSYNEQFF
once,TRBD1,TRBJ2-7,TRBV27,TGTGCCAGCAGTTTACACAGGGGTTCCTCCTACGAGCAGTACTTC,CASSLHRGSSYEQYF
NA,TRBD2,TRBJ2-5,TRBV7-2,TGTGCCAGCTCTAGCGGTGAGACCCAGTACTTC,CASSSGETQYF
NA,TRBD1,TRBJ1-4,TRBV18,TGTGCCAGCTCATCGGGACAGGGTTGGGAAAAACTGTTTTTT,CASSSGQGWEKLFF
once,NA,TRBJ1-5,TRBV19,TGTGCCAGTAGTATCCAGTGGGGGCCGGGCAATCAGCCCCAGCATTTT,CASSIQWGPGNQPQHF
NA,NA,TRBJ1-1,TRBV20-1,TGCAGTGCTTTGGGGAACACTGAAGCTTTCTTT,CSALGNTEAFF
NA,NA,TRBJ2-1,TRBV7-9,TGTGCCAGCAGCCACGACAATGAGCAGTTCTTC,CASSHDNEQFF
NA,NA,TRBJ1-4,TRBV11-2,TGTGCCAGCAGCCGGGGAGGCAATGAAAAACTGTTTTTT,CASSRGGNEKLFF
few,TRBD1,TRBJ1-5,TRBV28,TGTGCCAGCATCGGGACAGGGGGCGTTTGGAATCAGCCCCAGCATTTT,CASIGTGGVWNQPQHF
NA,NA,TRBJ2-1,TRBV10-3,TGTGCCATCCGCGTGGACGGGGCCTCCTACAATGAGCAGTTCTTC,CAIRVDGASYNEQFF
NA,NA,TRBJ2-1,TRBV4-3,TGCGCCAGCAGCCAAGACGAGAGCTCCTACAATGAGCAGTTCTTC,CASSQDESSYNEQFF
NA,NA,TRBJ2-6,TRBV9,TGTGCCAGCAGCGTAACCCAATTCGGGTTCTCTGGGGCCAACGTCCTGACTTTC,CASSVTQFGFSGANVLTF
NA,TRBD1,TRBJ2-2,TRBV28,TGTGCCAGCAGGTCGGGACAGGGTTCATATGTCGGGGAGCTGTTTTTT,CASRSGQGSYVGELFF
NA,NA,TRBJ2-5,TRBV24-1,TGTGCCACCAGTGACGGTGGGACAACCCAGGGAAGAGAGACCCAGTACTTC,CATSDGGTTQGRETQYF
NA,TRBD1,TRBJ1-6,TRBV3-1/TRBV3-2,TGTGCCAGCAGCCAAGACATTACAGGGGGCGGTTCACCCCTCCACTTT,CASSQDITGGGSPLHF
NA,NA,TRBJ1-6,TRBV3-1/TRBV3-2,TGTGCCAGCAGCCAAGTCCTTACAGTGGGGTTGGGGTCACCCCTCCACTTT,CASSQVLTVGLGSPLHF
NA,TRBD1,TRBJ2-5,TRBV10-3,TGTGCCATCAGGTCCGGGACAGAGAAGGAAGAGACCCAGTACTTC,CAIRSGTEKEETQYF
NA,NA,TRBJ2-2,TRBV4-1,TGCGCCAGCAGCCAAGCACTCGACGGGGCCGGGGAGCTGTTTTTT,CASSQALDGAGELFF
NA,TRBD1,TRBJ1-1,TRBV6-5,TGTGCCAGCAACCATGGACAGGGGAACACTGAAGCTTTCTTT,CASNHGQGNTEAFF
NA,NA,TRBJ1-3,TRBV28,TGTGCCAGCAGTTTCTCCCTCTCTGGAAACACCATATATTTT,CASSFSLSGNTIYF
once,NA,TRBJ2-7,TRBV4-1,TGCGCCAGCAGGAAAGGGCCCAGTTGGGGCTACGAGCAGTACTTC,CASRKGPSWGYEQYF
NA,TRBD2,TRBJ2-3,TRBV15,TGTGCCACCAGCAGAGAACTAGCGGTCACAGATACGCAGTATTTT,CATSRELAVTDTQYF
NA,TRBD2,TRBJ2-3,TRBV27,TGTGCCAGCAGTCCCCGGGGTAGCGGGGTTGCAGATACGCAGTATTTT,CASSPRGSGVADTQYF
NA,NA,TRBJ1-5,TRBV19,TGTGCCAGTAGTATGAGGCCTGAATTGGGCAATCAGCCCCAGCATTTT,CASSMRPELGNQPQHF
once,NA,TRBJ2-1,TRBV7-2,TGTGCCAGCAGCTTCTCCCCGGGTGATGAGCAGTTCTTC,CASSFSPGDEQFF
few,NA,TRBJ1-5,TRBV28,TGTGCCAGCAGCTTGAGAGCGGCAGCCAATCAGCCCCAGCATTTT,CASSLRAAANQPQHF
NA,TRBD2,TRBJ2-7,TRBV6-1,TGTGCCAGCAGTGAATCCGGGGGGGGGCCGTACGAGCAGTACTTC,CASSESGGGPYEQYF
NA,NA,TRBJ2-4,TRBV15,TGTGCCACCAGCAGAGATCCAGGGTACACTTTAGACTTC,CATSRDPGYTLDF
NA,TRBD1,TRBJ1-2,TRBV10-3,TGTGCCATCAGTGCCCCCTCCGGGACAGGGGTAATGAGGGGCTACACCTTC,CAISAPSGTGVMRGYTF
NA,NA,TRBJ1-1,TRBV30,TGTGCCTGGGACACGGGGTTCTGGGATACTGAAGCTTTCTTT,CAWDTGFWDTEAFF
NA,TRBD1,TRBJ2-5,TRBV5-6,TGTGCCAGCAGCTTGGCAGGGGGCGCGGGGACCCAGTACTTC,CASSLAGGAGTQYF